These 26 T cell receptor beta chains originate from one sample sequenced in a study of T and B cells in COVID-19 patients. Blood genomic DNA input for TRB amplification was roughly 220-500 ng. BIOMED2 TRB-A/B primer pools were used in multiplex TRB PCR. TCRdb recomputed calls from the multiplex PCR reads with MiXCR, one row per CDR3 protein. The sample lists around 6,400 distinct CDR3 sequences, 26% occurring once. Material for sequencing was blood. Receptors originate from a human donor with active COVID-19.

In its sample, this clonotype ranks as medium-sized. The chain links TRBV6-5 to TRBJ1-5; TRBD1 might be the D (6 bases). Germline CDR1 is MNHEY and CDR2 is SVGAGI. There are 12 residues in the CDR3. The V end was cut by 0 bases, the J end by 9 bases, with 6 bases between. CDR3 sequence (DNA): TGTGCCAGCAGTTACTCGACAGGGCCCCAGCATTTT. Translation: CASSYSTGPQHF.

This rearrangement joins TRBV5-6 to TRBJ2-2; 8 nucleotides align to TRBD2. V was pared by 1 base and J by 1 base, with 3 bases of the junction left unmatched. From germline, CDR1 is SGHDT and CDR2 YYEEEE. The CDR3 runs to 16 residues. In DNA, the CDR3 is TGTGCCAGCAGCTTGTACCGGGGGGGGAACACCGGGGAGCTGTTTTTT. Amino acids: CASSLYRGGNTGELFF.

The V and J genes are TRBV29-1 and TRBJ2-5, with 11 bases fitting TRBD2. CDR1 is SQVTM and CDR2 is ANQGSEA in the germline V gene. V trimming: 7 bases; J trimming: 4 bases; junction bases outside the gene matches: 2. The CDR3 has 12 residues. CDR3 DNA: TGCAGCGGTAGCGGGGGGGGAGAGACCCAGTACTTC. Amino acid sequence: CSGSGGGETQYF.

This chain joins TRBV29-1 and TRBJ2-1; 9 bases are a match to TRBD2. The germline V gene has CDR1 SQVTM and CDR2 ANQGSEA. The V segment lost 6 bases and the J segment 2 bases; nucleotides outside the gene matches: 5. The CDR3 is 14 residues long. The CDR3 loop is CSVGAGGPYNEQFF. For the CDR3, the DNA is TGCAGCGTCGGAGCGGGGGGACCCTACAATGAGCAGTTCTTC.

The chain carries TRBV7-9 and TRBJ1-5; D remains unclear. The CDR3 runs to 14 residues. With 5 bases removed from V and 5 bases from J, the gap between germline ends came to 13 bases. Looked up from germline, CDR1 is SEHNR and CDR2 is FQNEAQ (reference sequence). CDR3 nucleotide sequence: TGTGCCAGCAGCCACGATGTAGCGGATCAGCCCCAGCATTTT. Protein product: CASSHDVADQPQHF.

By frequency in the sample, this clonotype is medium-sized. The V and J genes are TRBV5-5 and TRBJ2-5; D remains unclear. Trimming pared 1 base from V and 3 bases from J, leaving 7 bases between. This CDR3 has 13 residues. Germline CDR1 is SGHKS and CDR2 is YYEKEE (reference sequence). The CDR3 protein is CASSLLREETQYF. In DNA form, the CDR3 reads TGTGCCAGCAGCTTGTTAAGAGAAGAGACCCAGTACTTC.

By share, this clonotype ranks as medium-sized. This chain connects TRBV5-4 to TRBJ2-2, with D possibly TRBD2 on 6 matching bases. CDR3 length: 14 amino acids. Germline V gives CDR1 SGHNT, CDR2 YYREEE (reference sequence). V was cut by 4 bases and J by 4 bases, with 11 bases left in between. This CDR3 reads CASSPGTSTGELFF. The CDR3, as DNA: TGTGCCAGCAGCCCGGGGACTTCCACCGGGGAGCTGTTTTTT. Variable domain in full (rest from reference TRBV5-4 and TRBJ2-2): ETGVTQSPTHLIKTRGQQVTLRCSSQSGHNTVSWYQQALGQGPQFIFQYYREEENGRGNFPPRFSGLQFPNYSSELNVNALELDDSALYLCASSPGTSTGELFFGEGSRLTVL.

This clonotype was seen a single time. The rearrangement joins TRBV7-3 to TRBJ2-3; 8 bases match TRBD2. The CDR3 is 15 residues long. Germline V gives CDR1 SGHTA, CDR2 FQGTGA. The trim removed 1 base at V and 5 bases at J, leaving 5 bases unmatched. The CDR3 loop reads CASSLNVAGLDTQYF. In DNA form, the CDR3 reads TGTGCCAGCAGCTTAAACGTAGCGGGGTTAGATACGCAGTATTTT.

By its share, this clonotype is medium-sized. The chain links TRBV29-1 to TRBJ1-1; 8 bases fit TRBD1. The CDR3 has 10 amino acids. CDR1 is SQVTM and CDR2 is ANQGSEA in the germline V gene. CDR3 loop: CSGQGSEAFF. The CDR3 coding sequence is TGCAGTGGACAGGGCAGTGAAGCTTTCTTT.

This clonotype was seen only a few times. The CDR3 region has the DNA TGTGCCATCAGTGCCAGTTACTCCTCCTACGAGCAGTACTTC. Residues: CAISASYSSYEQYF. The V and J genes are TRBV10-3 and TRBJ2-7, with D uncertain. Deletions cut 4 bases from V and 0 bases from J, with 10 bases between. The CDR3 has 14 residues. Germline loops: CDR1 ENHRY, CDR2 SYGVKD.

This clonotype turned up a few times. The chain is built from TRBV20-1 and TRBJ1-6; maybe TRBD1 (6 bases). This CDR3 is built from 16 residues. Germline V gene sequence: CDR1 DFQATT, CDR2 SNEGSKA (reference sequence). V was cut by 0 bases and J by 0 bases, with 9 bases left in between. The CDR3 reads CSARDTGSSYNSPLHF. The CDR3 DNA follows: TGCAGTGCTAGAGACACAGGGAGCTCCTATAATTCACCCCTCCACTTT.

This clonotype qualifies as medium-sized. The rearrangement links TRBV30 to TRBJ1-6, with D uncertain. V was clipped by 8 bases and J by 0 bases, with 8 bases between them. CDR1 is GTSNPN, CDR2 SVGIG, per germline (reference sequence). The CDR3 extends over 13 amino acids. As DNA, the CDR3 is TGTGCCCTTGGGAGCTCCTATAATTCACCCCTCCACTTT. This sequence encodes CALGSSYNSPLHF.

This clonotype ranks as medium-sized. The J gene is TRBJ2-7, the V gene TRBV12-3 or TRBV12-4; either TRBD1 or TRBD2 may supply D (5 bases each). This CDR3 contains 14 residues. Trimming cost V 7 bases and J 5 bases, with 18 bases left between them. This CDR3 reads CASTTGTASHEQYF. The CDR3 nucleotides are TGTGCCAGCACCACCGGGACCGCTAGCCACGAGCAGTACTTC.

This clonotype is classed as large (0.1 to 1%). CDR3: CSVEMGGYEQYF. In DNA, the CDR3 is TGCAGCGTTGAGATGGGGGGCTACGAGCAGTACTTC. The chain recombines TRBV29-1 with TRBJ2-7; D perhaps matches TRBD2 (6 bases). CDR1 and CDR2 (germline): SQVTM, ANQGSEA. CDR3 length equals 12 residues. Trimming left V 3 bases short and J 3 bases short, with 9 bases between.

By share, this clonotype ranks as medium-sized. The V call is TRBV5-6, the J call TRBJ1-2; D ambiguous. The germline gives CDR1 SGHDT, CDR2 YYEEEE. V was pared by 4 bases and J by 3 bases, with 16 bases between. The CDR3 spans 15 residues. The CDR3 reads CASSPLGTDHYGYTF. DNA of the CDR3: TGTGCCAGCAGCCCCCTCGGCACGGATCACTATGGCTACACCTTC.

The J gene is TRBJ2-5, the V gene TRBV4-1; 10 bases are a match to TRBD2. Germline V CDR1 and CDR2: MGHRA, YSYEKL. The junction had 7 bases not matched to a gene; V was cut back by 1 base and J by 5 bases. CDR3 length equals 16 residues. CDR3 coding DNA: TGCGCCAGCAGCCAAGTGTCAGCGGGGGGGCCCGAGACCCAGTACTTC. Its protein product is CASSQVSAGGPETQYF.

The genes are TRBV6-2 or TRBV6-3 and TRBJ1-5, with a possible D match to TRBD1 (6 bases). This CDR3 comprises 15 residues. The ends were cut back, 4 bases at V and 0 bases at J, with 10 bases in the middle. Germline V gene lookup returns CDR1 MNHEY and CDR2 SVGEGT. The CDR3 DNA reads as TGTGCCAGCAGTTCTGGGGGGCGTAGCAATCAGCCCCAGCATTTT. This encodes CASSSGGRSNQPQHF.

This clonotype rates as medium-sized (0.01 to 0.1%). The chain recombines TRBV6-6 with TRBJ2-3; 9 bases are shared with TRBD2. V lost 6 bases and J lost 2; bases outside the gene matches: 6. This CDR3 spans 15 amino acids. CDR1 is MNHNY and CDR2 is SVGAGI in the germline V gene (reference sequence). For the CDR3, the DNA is TGTGCCAGCAGGCGTACTAGCGGGTACACAGATACGCAGTATTTT. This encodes CASRRTSGYTDTQYF.

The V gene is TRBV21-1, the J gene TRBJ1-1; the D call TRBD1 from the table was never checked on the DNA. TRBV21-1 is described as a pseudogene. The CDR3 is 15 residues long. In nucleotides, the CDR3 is TGTGCCAGCAGCATACCGGGACAGGGGAACACTGAAGCTTTCTTT. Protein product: CASSIPGQGNTEAFF.

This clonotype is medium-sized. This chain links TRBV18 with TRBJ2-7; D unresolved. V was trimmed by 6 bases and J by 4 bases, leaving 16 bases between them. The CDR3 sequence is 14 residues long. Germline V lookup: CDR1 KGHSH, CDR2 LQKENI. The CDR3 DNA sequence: TGTGCCAGCTCTGGTCAGGTCGATGCTTACGAGCAGTACTTC. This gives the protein CASSGQVDAYEQYF.

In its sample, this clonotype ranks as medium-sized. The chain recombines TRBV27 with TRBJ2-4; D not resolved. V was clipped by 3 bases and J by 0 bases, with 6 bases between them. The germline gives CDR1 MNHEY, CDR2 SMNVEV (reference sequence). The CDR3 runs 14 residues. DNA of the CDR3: TGTGCCAGCAGTTTCAGGTCAGCCAAAAACATTCAGTACTTC. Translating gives CASSFRSAKNIQYF.

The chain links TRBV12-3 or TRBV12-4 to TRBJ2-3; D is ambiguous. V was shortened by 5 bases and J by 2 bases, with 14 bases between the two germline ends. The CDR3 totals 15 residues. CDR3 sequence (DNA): TGTGCCAGCAGTCCGCAGACCGGGTACACAGATACGCAGTATTTT. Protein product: CASSPQTGYTDTQYF.

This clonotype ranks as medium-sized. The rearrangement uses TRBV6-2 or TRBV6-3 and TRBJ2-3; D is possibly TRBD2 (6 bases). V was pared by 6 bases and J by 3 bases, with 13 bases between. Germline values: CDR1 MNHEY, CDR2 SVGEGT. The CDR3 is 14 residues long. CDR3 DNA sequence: TGTGCCAGCAGCGCCCGACTAGGGACAGATACGCAGTATTTT. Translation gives CASSARLGTDTQYF.

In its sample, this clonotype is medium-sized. The CDR3, as DNA: TGTGCCAGTAAAGGGGGAGCGGCTTTCTTT. It specifies CASKGGAAFF. J is TRBJ1-1 and V is TRBV19; a weak D match, TRBD1 (6 bases). Germline V gene lookup returns CDR1 LNHDA and CDR2 SQIVND (reference sequence). This CDR3 has 10 residues. V dropped 7 bases and J dropped 11 bases, with 11 bases sitting between them.

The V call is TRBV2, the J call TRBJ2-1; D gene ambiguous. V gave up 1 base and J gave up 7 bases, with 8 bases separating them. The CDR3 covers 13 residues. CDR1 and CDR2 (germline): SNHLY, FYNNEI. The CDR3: CASSEEISNEQFF. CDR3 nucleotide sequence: TGTGCCAGCAGTGAAGAGATTAGTAATGAGCAGTTCTTC.

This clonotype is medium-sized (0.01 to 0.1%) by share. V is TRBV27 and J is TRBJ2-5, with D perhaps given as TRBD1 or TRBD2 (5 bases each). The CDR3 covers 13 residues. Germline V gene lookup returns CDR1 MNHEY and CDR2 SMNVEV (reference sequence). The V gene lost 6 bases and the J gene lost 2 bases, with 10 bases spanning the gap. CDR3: CASRGERQETQYF. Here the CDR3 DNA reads TGTGCCAGCAGGGGGGAAAGGCAAGAGACCCAGTACTTC.